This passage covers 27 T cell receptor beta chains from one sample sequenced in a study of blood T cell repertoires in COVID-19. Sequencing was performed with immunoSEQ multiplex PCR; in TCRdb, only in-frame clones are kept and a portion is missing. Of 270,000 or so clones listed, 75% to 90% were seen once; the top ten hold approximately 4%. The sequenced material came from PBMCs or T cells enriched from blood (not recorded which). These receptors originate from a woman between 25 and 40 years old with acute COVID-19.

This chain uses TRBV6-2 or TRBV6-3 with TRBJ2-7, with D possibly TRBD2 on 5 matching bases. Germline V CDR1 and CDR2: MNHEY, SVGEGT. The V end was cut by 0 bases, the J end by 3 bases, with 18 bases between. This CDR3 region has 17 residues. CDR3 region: CASSYSKRGQPNYEQYF. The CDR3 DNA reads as TGTGCCAGCAGTTACTCGAAAAGAGGGCAGCCGAACTACGAGCAGTACTTC.

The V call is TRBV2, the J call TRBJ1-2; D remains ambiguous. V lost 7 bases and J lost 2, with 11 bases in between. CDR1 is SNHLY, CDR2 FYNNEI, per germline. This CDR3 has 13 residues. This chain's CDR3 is CASNPSYNYGYTF. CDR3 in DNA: TGTGCCAGCAATCCTAGCTACAACTATGGCTACACCTTC. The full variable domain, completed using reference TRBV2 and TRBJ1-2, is EPEVTQTPSHQVTQMGQEVILRCVPISNHLYFYWYRQILGQKVEFLVSFYNNEISEKSEIFDDQFSVERPDGSNFTLKIRSTKLEDSAMYFCASNPSYNYGYTFGSGTRLTVV.

The DNA of the CDR3 is TGCGCCAGCACGACAGGGGGAAACACCGGGGAGCTGTTTTTT. It encodes CASTTGGNTGELFF. The chain recombines TRBV5-1 with TRBJ2-2; 9 positions match TRBD1. Germline V gene sequence: CDR1 SGHRS, CDR2 YFSETQ. V dropped 6 bases and J dropped 2; count of bases not matched to a gene: 2. There are 14 residues in the CDR3.

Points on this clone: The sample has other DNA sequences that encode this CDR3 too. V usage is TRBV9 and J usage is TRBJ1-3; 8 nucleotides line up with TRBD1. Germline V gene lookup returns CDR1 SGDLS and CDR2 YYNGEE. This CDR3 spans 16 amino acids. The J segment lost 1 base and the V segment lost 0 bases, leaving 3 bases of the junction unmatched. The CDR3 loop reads CASSVGRTGSGNTIYF. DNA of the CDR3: TGTGCCAGCAGCGTAGGAAGGACAGGGTCTGGAAACACCATATATTTT.

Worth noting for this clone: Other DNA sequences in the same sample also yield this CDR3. The CDR3 bases are TGTGCCAGCAGTGAGGGCTCTGGAAACACCATATATTTT. Amino acid sequence: CASSEGSGNTIYF. The J gene is TRBJ1-3, the V gene TRBV19; D gene ambiguous. This CDR3 has 13 amino acids. Germline V gene data show CDR1 as LNHDA and CDR2 as SQIVND (reference sequence). V was clipped by 9 bases and J by 0 bases, with 9 bases between them.

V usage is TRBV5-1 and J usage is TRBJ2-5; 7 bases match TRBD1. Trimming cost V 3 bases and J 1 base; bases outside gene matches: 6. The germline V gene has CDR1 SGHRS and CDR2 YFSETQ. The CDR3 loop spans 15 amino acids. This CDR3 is CASSSQDRPQETQYF. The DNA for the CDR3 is TGCGCCAGCAGCTCCCAGGACAGGCCCCAAGAGACCCAGTACTTC.

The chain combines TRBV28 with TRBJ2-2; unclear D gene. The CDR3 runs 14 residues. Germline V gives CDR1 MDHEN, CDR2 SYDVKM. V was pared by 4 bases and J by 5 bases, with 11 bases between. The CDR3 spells CASSSFPVTGELFF. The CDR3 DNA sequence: TGTGCCAGCAGTTCCTTTCCCGTAACCGGGGAGCTGTTTTTT. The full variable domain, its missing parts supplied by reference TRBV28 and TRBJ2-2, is DVKVTQSSRYLVKRTGEKVFLECVQDMDHENMFWYRQDPGLGLRLIYFSYDVKMKEKGDIPEGYSVSREKKERFSLILESASTNQTSMYLCASSSFPVTGELFFGEGSRLTVL.

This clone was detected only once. The CDR3 DNA reads TGTGCCAGCAGCAAAGCGGAGAAACCCCACGAGCAGTACTTC. Translation: CASSKAEKPHEQYF. The gene calls are TRBV21-1 and TRBJ2-7; the table's D call, TRBD2, was not checked against the DNA. TRBV21-1 is deemed a pseudogene. The CDR3 sequence is 14 residues long.

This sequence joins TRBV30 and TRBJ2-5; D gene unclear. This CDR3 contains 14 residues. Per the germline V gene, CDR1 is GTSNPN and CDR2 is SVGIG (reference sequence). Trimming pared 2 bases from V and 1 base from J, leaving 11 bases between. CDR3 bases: TGTGCCTGGAGTCCGTCTGGGCTCCAAGAGACCCAGTACTTC. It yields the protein CAWSPSGLQETQYF.

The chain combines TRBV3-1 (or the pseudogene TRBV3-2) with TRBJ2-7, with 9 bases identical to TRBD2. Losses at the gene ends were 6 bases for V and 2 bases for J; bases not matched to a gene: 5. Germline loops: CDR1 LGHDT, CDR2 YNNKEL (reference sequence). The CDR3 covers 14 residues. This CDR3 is CASRGAGGTYEQYF. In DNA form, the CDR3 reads TGTGCCAGCAGGGGGGCGGGAGGGACCTACGAGCAGTACTTC.

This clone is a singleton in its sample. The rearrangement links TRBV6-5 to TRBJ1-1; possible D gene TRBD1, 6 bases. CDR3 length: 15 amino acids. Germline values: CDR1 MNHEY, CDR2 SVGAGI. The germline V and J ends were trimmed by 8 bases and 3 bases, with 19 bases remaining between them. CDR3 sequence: CASLGSGASDTEAFF. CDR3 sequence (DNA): TGTGCCAGCCTGGGGTCAGGGGCGAGTGACACTGAAGCTTTCTTT.

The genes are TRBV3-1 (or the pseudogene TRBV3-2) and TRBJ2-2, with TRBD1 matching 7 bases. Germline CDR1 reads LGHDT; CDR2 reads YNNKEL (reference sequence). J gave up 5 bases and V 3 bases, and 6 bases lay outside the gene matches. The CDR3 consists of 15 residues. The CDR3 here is CASSQTGKGTGELFF. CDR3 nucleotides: TGTGCCAGCAGCCAGACAGGGAAAGGGACCGGGGAGCTGTTTTTT.

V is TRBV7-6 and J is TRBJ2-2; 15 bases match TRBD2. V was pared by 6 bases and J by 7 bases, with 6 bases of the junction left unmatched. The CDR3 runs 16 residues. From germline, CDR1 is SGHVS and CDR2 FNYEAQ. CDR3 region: CASRGLAGGTGGELFF. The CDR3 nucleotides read TGTGCCAGCAGGGGACTAGCGGGAGGAACCGGCGGGGAGCTGTTTTTT.

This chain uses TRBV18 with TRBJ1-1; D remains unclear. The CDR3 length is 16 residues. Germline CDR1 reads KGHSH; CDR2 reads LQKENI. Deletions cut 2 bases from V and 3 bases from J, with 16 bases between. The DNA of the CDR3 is TGTGCCAGCTCACCATTATACTCCCTGGCGGACACTGAAGCTTTCTTT. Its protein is CASSPLYSLADTEAFF. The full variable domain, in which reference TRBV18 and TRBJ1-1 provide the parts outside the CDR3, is NAGVMQNPRHLVRRRGQEARLRCSPMKGHSHVYWYRQLPEEGLKFMVYLQKENIIDESGMPKERFSAEFPKEGPSILRIQQVVRGDSAAYFCASSPLYSLADTEAFFGQGTRLTVV.

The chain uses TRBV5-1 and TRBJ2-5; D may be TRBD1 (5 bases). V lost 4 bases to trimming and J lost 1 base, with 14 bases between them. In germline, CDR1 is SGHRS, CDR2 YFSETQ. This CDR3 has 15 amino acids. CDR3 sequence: CASSTTSGFQETQYF. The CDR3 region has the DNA TGCGCCAGCAGCACAACGTCAGGGTTCCAAGAGACCCAGTACTTC. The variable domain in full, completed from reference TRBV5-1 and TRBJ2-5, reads KAGVTQTPRYLIKTRGQQVTLSCSPISGHRSVSWYQQTPGQGLQFLFEYFSETQRNKGNFPGRFSGRQFSNSRSEMNVSTLELGDSALYLCASSTTSGFQETQYFGPGTRLLVL.

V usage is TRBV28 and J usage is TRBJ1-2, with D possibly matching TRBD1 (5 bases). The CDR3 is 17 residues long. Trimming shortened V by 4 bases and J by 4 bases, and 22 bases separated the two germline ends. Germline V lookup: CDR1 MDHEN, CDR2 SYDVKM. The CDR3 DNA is TGTGCCAGCAGTTCCTTTTCCAGCGCAGGGTTCAGCTATGGCTACACCTTC. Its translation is CASSSFSSAGFSYGYTF.

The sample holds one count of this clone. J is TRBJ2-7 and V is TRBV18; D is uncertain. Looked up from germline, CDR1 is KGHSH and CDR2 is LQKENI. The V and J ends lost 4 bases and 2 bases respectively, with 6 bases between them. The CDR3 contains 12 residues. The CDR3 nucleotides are TGTGCCAGCTCACTCCTACCCTACGAGCAGTACTTC. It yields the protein CASSLLPYEQYF.

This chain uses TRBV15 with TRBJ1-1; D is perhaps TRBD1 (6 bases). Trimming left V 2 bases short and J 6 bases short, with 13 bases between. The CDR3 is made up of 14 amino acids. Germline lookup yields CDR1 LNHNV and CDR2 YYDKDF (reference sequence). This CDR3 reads CATSRPPKGAEAFF. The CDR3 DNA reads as TGTGCCACCAGCAGACCTCCTAAGGGGGCTGAAGCTTTCTTT.

The CDR3 DNA sequence: TGCAGCGTTGGTGAGGGATACAATGAGCAGTTCTTC. Translating gives CSVGEGYNEQFF. V gene TRBV29-1 combines with J gene TRBJ2-1, with D tentatively TRBD2 (5 bases). This CDR3 spans 12 amino acids. Germline CDR1 and CDR2: SQVTM and ANQGSEA. The V end lost 4 bases, the J end lost 4 bases, and 8 bases lay between the germline ends.

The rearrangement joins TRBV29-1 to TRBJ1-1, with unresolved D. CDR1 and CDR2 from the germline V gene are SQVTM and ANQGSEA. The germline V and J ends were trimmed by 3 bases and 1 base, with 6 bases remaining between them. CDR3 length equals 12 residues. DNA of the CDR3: TGCAGCGTTGATCCCGGGAACACTGAAGCTTTCTTT. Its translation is CSVDPGNTEAFF.

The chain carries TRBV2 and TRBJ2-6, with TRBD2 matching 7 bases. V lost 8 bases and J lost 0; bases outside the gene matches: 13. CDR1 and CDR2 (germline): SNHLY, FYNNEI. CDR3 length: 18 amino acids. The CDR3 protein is CASVGLTGGSSGANVLTF. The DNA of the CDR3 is TGTGCCAGCGTGGGTCTGACGGGAGGCAGCTCTGGGGCCAACGTCCTGACTTTC.

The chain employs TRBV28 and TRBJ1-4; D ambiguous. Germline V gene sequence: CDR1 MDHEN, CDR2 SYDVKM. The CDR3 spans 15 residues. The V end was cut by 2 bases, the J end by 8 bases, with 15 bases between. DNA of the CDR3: TGTGCCAGCAGTTTAGCGGCGCAGTTGATGGAAAAACTGTTTTTT. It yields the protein CASSLAAQLMEKLFF.

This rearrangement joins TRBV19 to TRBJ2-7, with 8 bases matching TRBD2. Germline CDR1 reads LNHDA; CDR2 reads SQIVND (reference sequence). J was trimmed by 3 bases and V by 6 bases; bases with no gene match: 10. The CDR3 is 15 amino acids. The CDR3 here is CASSLGSGTLYEQYF. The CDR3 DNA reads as TGTGCCAGTAGCCTCGGTAGCGGGACTCTCTACGAGCAGTACTTC.

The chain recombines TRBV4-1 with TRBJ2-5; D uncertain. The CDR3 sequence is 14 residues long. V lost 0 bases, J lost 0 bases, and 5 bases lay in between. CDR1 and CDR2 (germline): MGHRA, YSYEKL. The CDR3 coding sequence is TGCGCCAGCAGCCAAGAACAGTACCAAGAGACCCAGTACTTC. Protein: CASSQEQYQETQYF.

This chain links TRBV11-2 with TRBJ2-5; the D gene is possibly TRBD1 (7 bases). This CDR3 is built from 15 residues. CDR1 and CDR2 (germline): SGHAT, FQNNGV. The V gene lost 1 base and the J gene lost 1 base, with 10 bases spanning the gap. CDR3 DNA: TGTGCCAGCAGCTTAGGCAGGGGGGTCCAAGAGACCCAGTACTTC. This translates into CASSLGRGVQETQYF. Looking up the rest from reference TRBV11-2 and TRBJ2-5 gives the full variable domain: EAGVAQSPRYKIIEKRQSVAFWCNPISGHATLYWYQQILGQGPKLLIQFQNNGVVDDSQLPKDRFSAERLKGVDSTLKIQPAKLEDSAVYLCASSLGRGVQETQYFGPGTRLLVL.

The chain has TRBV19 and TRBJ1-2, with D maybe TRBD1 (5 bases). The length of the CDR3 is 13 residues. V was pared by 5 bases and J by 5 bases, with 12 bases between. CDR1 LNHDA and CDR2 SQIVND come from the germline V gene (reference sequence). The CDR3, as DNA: TGTGCCAGTAGTGAGACAGAGGCATATGGCTACACCTTC. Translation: CASSETEAYGYTF.

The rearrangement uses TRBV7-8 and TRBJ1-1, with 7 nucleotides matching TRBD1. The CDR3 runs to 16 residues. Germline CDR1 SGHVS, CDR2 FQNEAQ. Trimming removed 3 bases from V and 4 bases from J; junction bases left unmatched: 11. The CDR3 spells CASSFAPGGATTEAFF. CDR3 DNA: TGTGCCAGCAGCTTTGCTCCAGGGGGTGCGACCACTGAAGCTTTCTTT.